Sequencing of this T cell receptor beta chain was carried out in a study of blood T cell repertoires in COVID-19. At the level of the study: Samples came from the United States, Italy and Spain, spanning acute and convalescent COVID-19. PBMCs, B-cell-depleted T cells, or T cells were the source of the cDNA or gDNA that made up the material.

Source study methods: Amplified reference gene primers provided the basis for estimating nucleated cell counts. The table came from immunoSEQ multiplex PCR; TCRdb's copy has only in-frame clones and leaves some out. The V and J calls and clone size come from that table; D and trimming were worked out from the DNA. The sample shows more than 200,000 clones, approximately 87% of them seen only once. CDR3 length equals 13 residues. Germline CDR1 reads SGHTA; CDR2 reads FQGNSA. V gave up 4 bases and J gave up 7 bases, with 13 bases separating them. Sequenced input: peripheral blood. The J gene is TRBJ2-5, the V gene TRBV7-2, with D perhaps TRBD2 (6 bases). This TCR derives from a woman in her 70s with active or convalescent COVID-19. CDR3 amino acids: CASSWDSRGTQYF. The CDR3 DNA reads TGTGCCAGCAGCTGGGACTCCCGGGGGACCCAGTACTTC.